One sample yielded the 3 T cell receptor beta chains listed below, sequenced in a study of T cells after yellow fever vaccination. TCRdb ran MiXCR on the 5' RACE reads and lists one entry per CDR3 protein. The sample consists of 90,000 to 150,000 distinct CDR3 sequences, about 7.2% of them appearing once. The starting material was CD4+ T cells sorted from PBMCs, obtained more than 35 days after the first yellow fever vaccination. Receptors originate from a young man who received the YFV17D yellow fever vaccine.

This clonotype came up many times. This chain joins TRBV6-1 and TRBJ1-2; 7 bases align to TRBD1. The CDR3 is made up of 14 amino acids. The V and J ends lost 6 bases and 0 bases, in that order; junction bases with no gene match: 4. CDR1 and CDR2 (germline): MNHNS, SASEGT. CDR3 sequence (DNA): TGTGCCAGCAGGGAGGGACAGACTAACTATGGCTACACCTTC. Translating it yields CASREGQTNYGYTF.

Notes on this clonotype: A clone one base away is much larger, so this may be a read error. The chain has TRBV5-1 and TRBJ1-1, with D perhaps matching TRBD1 (6 bases). Germline loops: CDR1 SGHRS, CDR2 YFSETQ. The CDR3 loop spans 13 amino acids. CDR3 nucleotide sequence: TGCGCCAGCCGCTTTTCAGGGGCCACTGAAGCTTTCTTT. Translated, it gives CASRFSGATEAFF. Based on the CDR3 plus reference TRBV5-1 and TRBJ1-1, the full variable domain is KAGVTQTPRYLIKTRGQQVTLSCSPISGHRSVSWYQQTPGQGLQFLFEYFSETQRNKGNFPGRFSGRQFSNSRSEMNVSTLELGDSALYLCASRFSGATEAFFGQGTRLTVV.

This clonotype was counted at least ten times. The chain couples TRBV20-1 to TRBJ1-5; no definite D call. The CDR3 length is 15 residues. The V gene lost 3 bases and the J gene lost 7 bases, with 19 bases spanning the gap. The V gene's germline CDR1 is DFQATT and CDR2 SNEGSKA (reference sequence). CDR3 DNA sequence: TGCAGTGCTAGGGCCTTAGCGGGGTTTTGGCAGCCCCAGCATTTT. Encoded protein: CSARALAGFWQPQHF.